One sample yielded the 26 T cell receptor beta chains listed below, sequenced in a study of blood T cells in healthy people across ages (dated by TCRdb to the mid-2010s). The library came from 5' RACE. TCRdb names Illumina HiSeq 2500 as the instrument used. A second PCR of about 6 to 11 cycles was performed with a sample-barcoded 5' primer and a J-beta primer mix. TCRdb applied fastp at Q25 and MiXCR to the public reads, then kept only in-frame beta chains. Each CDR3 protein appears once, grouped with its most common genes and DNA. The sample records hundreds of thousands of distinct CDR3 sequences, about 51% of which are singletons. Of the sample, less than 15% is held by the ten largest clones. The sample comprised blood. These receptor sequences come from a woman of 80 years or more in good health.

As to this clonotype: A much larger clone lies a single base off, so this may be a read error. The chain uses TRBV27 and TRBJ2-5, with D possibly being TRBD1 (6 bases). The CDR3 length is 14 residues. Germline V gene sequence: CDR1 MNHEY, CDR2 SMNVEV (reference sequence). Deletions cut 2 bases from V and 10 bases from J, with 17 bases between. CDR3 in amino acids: CASSLAQGSYDQYF. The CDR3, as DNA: TGTGCCAGCAGTTTAGCGCAGGGGAGCTACGACCAGTACTTC.

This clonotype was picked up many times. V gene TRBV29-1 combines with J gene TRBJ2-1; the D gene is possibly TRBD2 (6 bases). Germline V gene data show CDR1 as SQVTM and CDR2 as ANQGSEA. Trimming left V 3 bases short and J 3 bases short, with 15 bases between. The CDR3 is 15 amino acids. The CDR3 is CSVDSQRAVYNEQFF. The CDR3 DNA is TGCAGCGTTGACTCCCAGCGGGCTGTCTACAATGAGCAGTTCTTC.

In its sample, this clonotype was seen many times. The CDR3 nucleotides read TGCGCCAGCAGCTTGGAACCCAGGGTTGGTTACAATGAGCAGTTCTTC. It yields the protein CASSLEPRVGYNEQFF. The V gene is TRBV5-1, the J gene TRBJ2-1; D is perhaps TRBD1 (5 bases). Germline V gene data show CDR1 as SGHRS and CDR2 as YFSETQ. The CDR3 consists of 16 residues. The V end was cut by 0 bases, the J end by 4 bases, with 14 bases between.

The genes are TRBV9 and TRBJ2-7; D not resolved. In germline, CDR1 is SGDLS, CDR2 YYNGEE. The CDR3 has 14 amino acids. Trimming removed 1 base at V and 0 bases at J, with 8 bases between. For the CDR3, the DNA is TGTGCCAGCAGCGTAACGGTCAGCTCCTACGAGCAGTACTTC. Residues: CASSVTVSSYEQYF. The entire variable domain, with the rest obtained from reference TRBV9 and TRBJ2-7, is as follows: DSGVTQTPKHLITATGQRVTLRCSPRSGDLSVYWYQQSLDQGLQFLIQYYNGEERAKGNILERFSAQQFPDLHSELNLSSLELGDSALYFCASSVTVSSYEQYFGPGTRLTVT.

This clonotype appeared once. The CDR3 spells CASSEALFTDTQYF. CDR3 nucleotides: TGTGCCAGCAGTGAAGCGCTTTTCACAGATACGCAGTATTTT. The chain joins TRBV2 to TRBJ2-3; D is unresolved. This CDR3 comprises 14 residues. CDR1 SNHLY and CDR2 FYNNEI come from the germline V gene. The ends were cut back, 0 bases at V and 2 bases at J, with 6 bases in the middle.

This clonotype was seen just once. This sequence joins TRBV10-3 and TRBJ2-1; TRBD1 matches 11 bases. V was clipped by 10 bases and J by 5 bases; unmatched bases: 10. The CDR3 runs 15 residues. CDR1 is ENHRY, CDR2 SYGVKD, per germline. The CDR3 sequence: CASKNRDRGDNEQFF. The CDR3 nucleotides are TGTGCCAGTAAGAACCGGGACAGGGGGGACAATGAGCAGTTCTTC.

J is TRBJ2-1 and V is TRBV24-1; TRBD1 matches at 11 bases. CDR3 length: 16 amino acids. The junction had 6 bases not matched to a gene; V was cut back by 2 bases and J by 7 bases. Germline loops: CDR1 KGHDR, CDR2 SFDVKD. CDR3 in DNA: TGTGCCACCAGTGATTCCCGGACAGGGGGCATAAATGAGCAGTTCTTC. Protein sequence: CATSDSRTGGINEQFF.

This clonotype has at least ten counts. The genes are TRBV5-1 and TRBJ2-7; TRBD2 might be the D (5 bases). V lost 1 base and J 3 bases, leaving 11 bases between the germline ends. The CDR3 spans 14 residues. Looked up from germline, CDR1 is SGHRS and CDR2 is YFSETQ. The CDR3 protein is CASSLTGLHYEQYF. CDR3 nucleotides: TGCGCCAGCAGCTTGACCGGACTTCACTACGAGCAGTACTTC.

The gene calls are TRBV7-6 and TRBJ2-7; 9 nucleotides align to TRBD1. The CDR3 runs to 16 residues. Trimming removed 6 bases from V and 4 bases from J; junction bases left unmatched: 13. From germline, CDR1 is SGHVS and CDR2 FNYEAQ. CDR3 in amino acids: CASSSLQGQGVYEQYF. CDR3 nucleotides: TGTGCCAGCAGTTCACTCCAGGGACAGGGAGTATACGAGCAGTACTTC.

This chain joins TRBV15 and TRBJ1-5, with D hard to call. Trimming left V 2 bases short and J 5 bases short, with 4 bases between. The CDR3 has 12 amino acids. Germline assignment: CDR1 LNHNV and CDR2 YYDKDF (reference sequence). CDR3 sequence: CATSRWDQPQHF. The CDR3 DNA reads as TGTGCCACCAGCAGATGGGATCAGCCCCAGCATTTT.

The CDR3 bases are TGTGCCAGCAGTTACAATCCGGGACTAGAAGTCTACGAGCAGTACTTC. Protein product: CASSYNPGLEVYEQYF. The chain is built from TRBV6-8 and TRBJ2-4; the match to TRBD2 covers 8 bases. The J call may be mistaken, given a closer DNA end match to TRBJ2-7. The V gene's germline CDR1 is MNHGY and CDR2 SAAAGT. This CDR3 comprises 16 residues.

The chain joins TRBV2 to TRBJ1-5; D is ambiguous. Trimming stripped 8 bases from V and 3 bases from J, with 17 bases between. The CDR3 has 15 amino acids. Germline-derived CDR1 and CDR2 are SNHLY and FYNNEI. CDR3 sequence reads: CASRAASGVNQPQHF. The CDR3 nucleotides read TGTGCCAGCCGGGCGGCTAGTGGGGTCAATCAGCCCCAGCATTTT.

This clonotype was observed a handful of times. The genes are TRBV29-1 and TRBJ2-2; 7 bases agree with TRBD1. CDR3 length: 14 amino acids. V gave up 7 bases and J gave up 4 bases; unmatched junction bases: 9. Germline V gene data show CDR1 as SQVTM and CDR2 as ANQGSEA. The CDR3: CSDQVRTGTGELFF. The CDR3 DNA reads TGCAGCGATCAAGTCCGGACAGGCACCGGGGAGCTGTTTTTT.

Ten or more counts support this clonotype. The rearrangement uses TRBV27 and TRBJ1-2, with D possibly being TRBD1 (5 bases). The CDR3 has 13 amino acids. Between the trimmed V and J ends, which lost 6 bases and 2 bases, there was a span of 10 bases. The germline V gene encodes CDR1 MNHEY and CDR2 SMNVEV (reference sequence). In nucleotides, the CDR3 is TGTGCCAGCAGCTGGGACGTCAACTATGGCTACACCTTC. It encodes CASSWDVNYGYTF.

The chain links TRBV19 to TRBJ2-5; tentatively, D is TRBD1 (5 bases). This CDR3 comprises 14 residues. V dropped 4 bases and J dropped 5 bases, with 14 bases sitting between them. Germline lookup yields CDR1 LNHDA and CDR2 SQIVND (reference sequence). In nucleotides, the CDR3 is TGTGCCAGTAGTACCCAGGGAACGGTGGAGACCCAGTACTTC. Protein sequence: CASSTQGTVETQYF. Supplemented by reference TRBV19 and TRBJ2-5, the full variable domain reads DGGITQSPKYLFRKEGQNVTLSCEQNLNHDAMYWYRQDPGQGLRLIYYSQIVNDFQKGDIAEGYSVSREKKESFPLTVTSAQKNPTAFYLCASSTQGTVETQYFGPGTRLLVL.

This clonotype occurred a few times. The CDR3: CASSPASTGSNEQFF. CDR3 sequence (DNA): TGTGCCAGCAGTCCTGCGTCTACGGGTAGCAATGAGCAGTTCTTC. J is TRBJ2-1 and V is TRBV28; no reliable D call. CDR1 and CDR2 (germline): MDHEN, SYDVKM. The germline V and J ends were trimmed by 5 bases and 6 bases, with 17 bases remaining between them. The CDR3 loop spans 15 amino acids.

Here the CDR3 reads CASSYSSSYEQYF. CDR3 in DNA: TGTGCCAGCAGTTACTCGTCCAGCTACGAGCAGTACTTC. The genes are TRBV6-5 and TRBJ2-7; D uncertain. CDR3 length: 13 residues. The V end was cut by 0 bases, the J end by 3 bases, with 6 bases between. The V gene's germline CDR1 is MNHEY and CDR2 SVGAGI.

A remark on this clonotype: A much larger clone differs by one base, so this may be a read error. The CDR3 loop reads CSVLFYGCTF. As DNA, the CDR3 is TGCAGCGTTCTGTTCTATGGCTGCACCTTC. The V and J genes are TRBV29-1 and TRBJ1-2; D not certain. Germline CDR1 reads SQVTM; CDR2 reads ANQGSEA. The CDR3 loop spans 10 amino acids.

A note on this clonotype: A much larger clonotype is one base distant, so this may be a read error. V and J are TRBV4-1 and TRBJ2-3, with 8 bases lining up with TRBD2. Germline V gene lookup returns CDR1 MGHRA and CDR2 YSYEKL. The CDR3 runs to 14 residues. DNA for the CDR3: TGCGCCAACAGCCCCGGGGGGGCCACAGATACGCAGTATTTT. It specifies CANSPGGATDTQYF.

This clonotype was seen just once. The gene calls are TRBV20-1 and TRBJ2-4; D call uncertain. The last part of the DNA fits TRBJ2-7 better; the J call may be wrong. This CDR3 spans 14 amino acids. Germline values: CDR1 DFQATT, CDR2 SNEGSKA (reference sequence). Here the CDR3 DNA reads TGCAGTGCTAGAGGTCCGCTTGTGGGCCTCGAGCAGTACTTC. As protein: CSARGPLVGLEQYF.

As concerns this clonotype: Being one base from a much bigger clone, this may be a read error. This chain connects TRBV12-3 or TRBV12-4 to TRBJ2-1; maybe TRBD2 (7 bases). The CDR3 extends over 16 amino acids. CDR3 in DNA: TGTGTCAGCAGCCCGGAGTATGGGCGGGGGCACAATGAGCAGTTCTTC. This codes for CVSSPEYGRGHNEQFF.

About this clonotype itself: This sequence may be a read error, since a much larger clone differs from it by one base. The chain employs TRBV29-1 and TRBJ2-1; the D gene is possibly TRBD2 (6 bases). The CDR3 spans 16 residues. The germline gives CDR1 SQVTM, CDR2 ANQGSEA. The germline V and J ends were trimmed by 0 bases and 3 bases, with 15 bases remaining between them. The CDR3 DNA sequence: TGCAGCGTTGAAGAGGGTGCGGGGTACTTCTACAATGAGCAGTTCTTC. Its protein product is CSVEEGAGYFYNEQFF.

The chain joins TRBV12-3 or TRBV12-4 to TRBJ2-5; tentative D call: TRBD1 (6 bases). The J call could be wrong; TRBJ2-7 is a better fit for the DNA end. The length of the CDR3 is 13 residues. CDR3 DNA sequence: TGTGCCAGCAGTGCCGGGACATATTACGAGCAGTACTTC. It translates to CASSAGTYYEQYF.

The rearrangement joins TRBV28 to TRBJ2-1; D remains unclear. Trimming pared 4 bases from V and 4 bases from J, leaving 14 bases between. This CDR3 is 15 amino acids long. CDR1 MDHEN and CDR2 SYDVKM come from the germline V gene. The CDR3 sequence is CASSSLVGDYNEQFF. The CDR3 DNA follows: TGTGCCAGCAGTTCCCTCGTAGGTGATTACAATGAGCAGTTCTTC. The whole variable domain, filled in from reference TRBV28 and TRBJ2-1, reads DVKVTQSSRYLVKRTGEKVFLECVQDMDHENMFWYRQDPGLGLRLIYFSYDVKMKEKGDIPEGYSVSREKKERFSLILESASTNQTSMYLCASSSLVGDYNEQFFGPGTRLTVL.

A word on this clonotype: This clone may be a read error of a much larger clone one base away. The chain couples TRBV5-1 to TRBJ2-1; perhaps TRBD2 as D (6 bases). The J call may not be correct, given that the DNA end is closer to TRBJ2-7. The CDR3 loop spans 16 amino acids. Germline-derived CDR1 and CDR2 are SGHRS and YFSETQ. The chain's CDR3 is CASSWTDYPSYNEQYF. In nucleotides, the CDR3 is TGCGCCAGCAGCTGGACGGACTATCCTTCCTACAATGAGCAGTACTTC.

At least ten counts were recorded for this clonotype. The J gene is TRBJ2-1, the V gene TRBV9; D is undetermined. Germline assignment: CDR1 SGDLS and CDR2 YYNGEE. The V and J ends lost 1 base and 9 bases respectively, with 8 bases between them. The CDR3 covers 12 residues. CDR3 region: CASSVILGEQFF. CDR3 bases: TGTGCCAGCAGCGTAATCCTCGGTGAGCAGTTCTTC.